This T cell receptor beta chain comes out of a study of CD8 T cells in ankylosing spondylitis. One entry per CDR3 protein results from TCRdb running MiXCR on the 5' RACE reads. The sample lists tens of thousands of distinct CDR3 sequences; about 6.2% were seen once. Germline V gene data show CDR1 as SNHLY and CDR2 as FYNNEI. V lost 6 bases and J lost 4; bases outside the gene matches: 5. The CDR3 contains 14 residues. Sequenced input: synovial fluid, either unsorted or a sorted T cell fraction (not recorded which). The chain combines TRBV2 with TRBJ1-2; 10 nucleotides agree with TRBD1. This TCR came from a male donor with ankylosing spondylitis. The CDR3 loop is CASRGRTGGYGYTF. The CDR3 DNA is TGTGCCAGCAGAGGCCGGACAGGGGGCTATGGCTACACCTTC. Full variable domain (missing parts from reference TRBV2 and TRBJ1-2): EPEVTQTPSHQVTQMGQEVILRCVPISNHLYFYWYRQILGQKVEFLVSFYNNEISEKSEIFDDQFSVERPDGSNFTLKIRSTKLEDSAMYFCASRGRTGGYGYTFGSGTRLTVV.